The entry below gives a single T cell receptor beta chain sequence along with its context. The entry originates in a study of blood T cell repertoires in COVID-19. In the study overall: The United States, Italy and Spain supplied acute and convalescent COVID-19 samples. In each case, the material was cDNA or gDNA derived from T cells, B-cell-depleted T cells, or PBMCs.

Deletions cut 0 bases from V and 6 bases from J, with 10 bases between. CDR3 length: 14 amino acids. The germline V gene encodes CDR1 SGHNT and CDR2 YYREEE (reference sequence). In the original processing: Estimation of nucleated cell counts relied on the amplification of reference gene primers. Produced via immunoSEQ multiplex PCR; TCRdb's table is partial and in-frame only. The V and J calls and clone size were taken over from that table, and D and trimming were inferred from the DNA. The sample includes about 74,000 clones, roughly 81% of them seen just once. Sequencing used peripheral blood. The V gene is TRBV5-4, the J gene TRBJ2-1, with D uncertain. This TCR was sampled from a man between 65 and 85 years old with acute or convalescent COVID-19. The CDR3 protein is CASSLAGQFNEQFF. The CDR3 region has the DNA TGTGCCAGCAGCTTGGCAGGCCAATTCAATGAGCAGTTCTTC.